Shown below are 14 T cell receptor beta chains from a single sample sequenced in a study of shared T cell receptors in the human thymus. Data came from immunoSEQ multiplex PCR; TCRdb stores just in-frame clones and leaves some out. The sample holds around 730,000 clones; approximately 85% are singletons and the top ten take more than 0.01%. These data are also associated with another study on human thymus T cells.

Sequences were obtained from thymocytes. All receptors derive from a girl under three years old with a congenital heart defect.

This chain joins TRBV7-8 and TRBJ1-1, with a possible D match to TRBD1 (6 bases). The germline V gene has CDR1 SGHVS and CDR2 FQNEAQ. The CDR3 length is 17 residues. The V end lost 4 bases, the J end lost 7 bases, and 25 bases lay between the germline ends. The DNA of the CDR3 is TGTGCCAGCAGCTCCCGGGGCGCCGTTACAGGGAGTATTGAAGCTTTCTTT. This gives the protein CASSSRGAVTGSIEAFF. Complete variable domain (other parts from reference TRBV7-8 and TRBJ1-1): GAGVSQSPRYKVAKRGQDVALRCDPISGHVSLFWYQQALGQGPEFLTYFQNEAQLDKSGLPSDRFFAERPEGSVSTLKIQRTQQEDSAVYLCASSSRGAVTGSIEAFFGQGTRLTVV.

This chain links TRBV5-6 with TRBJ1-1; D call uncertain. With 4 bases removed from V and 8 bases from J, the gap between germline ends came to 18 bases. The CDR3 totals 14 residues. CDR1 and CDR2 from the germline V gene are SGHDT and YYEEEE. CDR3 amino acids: CASSQWEDLGEAFF. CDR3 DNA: TGTGCCAGCAGCCAATGGGAGGACCTGGGGGAAGCTTTCTTT.

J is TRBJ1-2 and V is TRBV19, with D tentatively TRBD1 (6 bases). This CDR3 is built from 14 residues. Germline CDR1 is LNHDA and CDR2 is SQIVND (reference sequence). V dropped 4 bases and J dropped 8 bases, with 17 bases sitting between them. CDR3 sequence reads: CASSKSRTAAGYTF. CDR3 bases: TGTGCCAGTAGTAAGTCCCGGACAGCAGCAGGCTACACCTTC.

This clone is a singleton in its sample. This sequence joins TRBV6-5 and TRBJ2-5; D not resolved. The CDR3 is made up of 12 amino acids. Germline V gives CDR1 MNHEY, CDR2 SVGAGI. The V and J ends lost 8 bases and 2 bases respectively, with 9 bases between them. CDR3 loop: CASGPEQETQYF. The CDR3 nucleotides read TGTGCCAGCGGGCCCGAACAAGAGACCCAGTACTTC.

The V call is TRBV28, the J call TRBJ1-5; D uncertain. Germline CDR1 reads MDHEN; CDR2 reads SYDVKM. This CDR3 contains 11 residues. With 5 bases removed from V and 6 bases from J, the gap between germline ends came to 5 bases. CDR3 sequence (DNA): TGTGCCAGCAGTCAGGCTCAGCCCCAGCATTTT. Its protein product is CASSQAQPQHF.

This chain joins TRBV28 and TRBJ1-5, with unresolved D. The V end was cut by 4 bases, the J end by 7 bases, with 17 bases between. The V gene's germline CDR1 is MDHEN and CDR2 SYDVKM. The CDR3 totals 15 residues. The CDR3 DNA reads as TGTGCCAGCAGTTCGGTCCGGGTTACTGGACAGCCCCAGCATTTT. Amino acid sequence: CASSSVRVTGQPQHF.

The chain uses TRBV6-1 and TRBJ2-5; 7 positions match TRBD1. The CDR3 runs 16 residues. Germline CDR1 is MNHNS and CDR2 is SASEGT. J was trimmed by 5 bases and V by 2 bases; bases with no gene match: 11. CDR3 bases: TGTGCCAGCAGTGAAAGCCCCCGACAGGGTGGCGAGACCCAGTACTTC. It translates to CASSESPRQGGETQYF.

The CDR3 reads CASSSPEGGGASYNEQFF. In DNA form, the CDR3 reads TGCGCCAGCAGCTCCCCGGAAGGCGGGGGCGCTAGCTACAATGAGCAGTTCTTC. The rearrangement links TRBV5-1 to TRBJ2-1, with D perhaps TRBD2 (7 bases). This CDR3 region has 18 residues. V was clipped by 3 bases and J by 3 bases, with 22 bases between them. Germline V gene lookup returns CDR1 SGHRS and CDR2 YFSETQ.

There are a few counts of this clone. CDR3 loop: CASSAHSSGNYGYTF. The DNA for the CDR3 is TGTGCCAGCAGCGCCCACAGTTCGGGGAACTATGGCTACACCTTC. The chain joins TRBV11-2 to TRBJ1-2; D is unresolved. Germline V gene data show CDR1 as SGHAT and CDR2 as FQNNGV. This CDR3 contains 15 residues. Trimming took 5 bases from V and 2 from J, leaving 15 bases between them.

CDR3 DNA sequence: TGTGCCACCAAGGGGGCTCAGGCTAATGAAAAACTGTTTTTT. Encoded protein: CATKGAQANEKLFF. This sequence joins TRBV6-1 and TRBJ1-4, with 7 bases matching TRBD1. The CDR3 length is 14 residues. Trimming took 10 bases from V and 3 from J; bases not matched to a gene: 8. Germline V gene data show CDR1 as MNHNS and CDR2 as SASEGT.

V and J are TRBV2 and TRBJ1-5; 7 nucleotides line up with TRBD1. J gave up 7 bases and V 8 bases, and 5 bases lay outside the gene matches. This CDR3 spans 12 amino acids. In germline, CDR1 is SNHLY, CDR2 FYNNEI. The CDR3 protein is CASRQGSQPQHF. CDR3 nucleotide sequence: TGTGCCAGCCGACAGGGTAGCCAGCCCCAGCATTTT.

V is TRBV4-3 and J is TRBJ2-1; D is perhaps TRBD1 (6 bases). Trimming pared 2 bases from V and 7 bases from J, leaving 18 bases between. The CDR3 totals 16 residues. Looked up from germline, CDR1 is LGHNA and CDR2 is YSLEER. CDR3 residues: CASSQQGLKRRNEQFF. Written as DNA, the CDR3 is TGCGCCAGCAGCCAACAGGGGCTAAAACGTAGGAATGAGCAGTTCTTC.

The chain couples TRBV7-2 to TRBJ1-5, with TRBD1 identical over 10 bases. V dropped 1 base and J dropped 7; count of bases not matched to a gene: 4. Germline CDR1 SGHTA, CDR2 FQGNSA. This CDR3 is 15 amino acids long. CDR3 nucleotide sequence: TGTGCCAGCAGCTTAGTGGGACAGGGGAAACAGCCCCAGCATTTT. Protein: CASSLVGQGKQPQHF.

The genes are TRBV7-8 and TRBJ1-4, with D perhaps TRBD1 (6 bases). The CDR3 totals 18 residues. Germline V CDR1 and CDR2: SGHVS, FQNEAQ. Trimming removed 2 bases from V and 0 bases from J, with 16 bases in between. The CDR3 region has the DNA TGTGCCAGCAGCTTACGAGGGACACTATTTGCAACTAATGAAAAACTGTTTTTT. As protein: CASSLRGTLFATNEKLFF.